This entry lists 17 T cell receptor beta chains sequenced from one sample in a study of T cell repertoires in cytomegalovirus infection. TCRdb reprocessed the reads with MiXCR, giving one entry per CDR3 protein. The sample yields 80,000 or so distinct CDR3 sequences, roughly a quarter seen once. Their target antigens are unknown. Sequenced material: CD8+ T cells from cultured PBMCs, taken from culture after CMV antigen stimulation. All receptors derive from a human donor in good health (CMV status not recorded). Some clones in this sample may be carry-over from other donors' samples.

This clonotype was seen repeatedly, ten times or more. The chain uses TRBV7-2 and TRBJ2-4; 8 bases match TRBD1. CDR1 is SGHTA and CDR2 is FQGNSA in the germline V gene. CDR3 size: 19 residues. V lost 5 bases, J lost 1 base, and 16 bases stayed unmatched. In DNA form, the CDR3 reads TGTGCCAGCAGCCCCGGCGGACAGGGTTACAATCTGGCCAAAAACATTCAGTACTTC. Amino acid sequence: CASSPGGQGYNLAKNIQYF.

This clonotype occurred a few times. The chain uses TRBV20-1 and TRBJ1-4, with D hard to call. CDR1 is DFQATT and CDR2 is SNEGSKA in the germline V gene (reference sequence). The V end was cut by 0 bases, the J end by 6 bases, with 2 bases between. This CDR3 contains 11 residues. This CDR3 reads CSARDYEKLFF. The CDR3 DNA reads as TGCAGTGCTAGAGATTATGAAAAACTGTTTTTT.

This clonotype has just a few counts. V gene TRBV20-1 combines with J gene TRBJ2-1; 9 positions agree with TRBD2. Trimming cost V 6 bases and J 2 bases; bases outside gene matches: 11. CDR1 is DFQATT and CDR2 is SNEGSKA in the germline V gene (reference sequence). This CDR3 has 16 residues. CDR3 bases: TGCAGTGCCAGAATTTCGCGGGGGGGTGCCTACAATGAGCAGTTCTTC. Translated: CSARISRGGAYNEQFF.

In this sample, this clonotype turned up once. This may arise from a read error, as a much more abundant clone is one base away. The chain joins TRBV11-2 to TRBJ2-4; D uncertain. There are 16 residues in the CDR3. The germline V and J ends were trimmed by 1 base and 0 bases, with 10 bases remaining between them. Germline lookup yields CDR1 SGHAT and CDR2 FQNNGV. The CDR3 region has the DNA TGTGCCAGCAGCTTAGGCAACGCGCTAGCCAAAAACATTCAGTACTTC. Protein sequence: CASSLGNALAKNIQYF.

The table lists this clonotype with many counts. The rearrangement joins TRBV7-9 to TRBJ1-4; D remains ambiguous. Germline V lookup: CDR1 SEHNR, CDR2 FQNEAQ (reference sequence). Trimming cost V 1 base and J 8 bases, with 8 bases left between them. The CDR3 has 13 residues. The CDR3 loop reads CASSLDVDEKLFF. CDR3 bases: TGTGCCAGCAGCTTAGACGTGGACGAAAAACTGTTTTTT.

This chain joins TRBV6-2 or TRBV6-3 and TRBJ1-4, with TRBD1 as a possible D gene (5 bases). CDR1 is MNHEY, CDR2 SVGEGT, per germline. V gave up 8 bases and J gave up 8 bases, with 24 bases separating them. The CDR3 contains 16 residues. CDR3 residues: CASDLGPMAVEEKLFF. In nucleotides, the CDR3 is TGTGCCAGCGACCTGGGGCCTATGGCGGTGGAAGAAAAACTGTTTTTT.

The V gene is TRBV23-1, the J gene TRBJ2-1, with TRBD2 matching over 9 bases. TRBV23-1 is reported as an ORF; its role is uncertain. This CDR3 has 20 residues. Unmatched junction bases numbered 14, after V lost 0 bases and J lost 2 bases. The CDR3 loop is CASSQSGVAGERGAYNEQFF. As DNA, the CDR3 is TGCGCCAGCAGTCAATCTGGGGTAGCGGGAGAGCGGGGGGCCTACAATGAGCAGTTCTTC.

This sequence joins TRBV5-1 and TRBJ2-7, with 9 bases that match TRBD1. CDR3 length: 14 amino acids. The germline CDR1 and CDR2 sequences are SGHRS and YFSETQ. V dropped 2 bases and J dropped 3; count of bases not matched to a gene: 3. The CDR3 DNA follows: TGCGCCAGCAGCTTCACGACAGGGGGCTACGAGCAGTACTTC. It codes for CASSFTTGGYEQYF.

The V and J genes are TRBV19 and TRBJ2-1; possible D gene TRBD2, 5 bases. With 3 bases removed from V and 5 bases from J, the gap between germline ends came to 11 bases. The CDR3 covers 14 residues. Germline V lookup: CDR1 LNHDA, CDR2 SQIVND (reference sequence). The CDR3 region has the DNA TGTGCCAGTAGTATTTTCTCGACTAACAATGAGCAGTTCTTC. As protein: CASSIFSTNNEQFF. The variable domain in full, completed from reference TRBV19 and TRBJ2-1, reads DGGITQSPKYLFRKEGQNVTLSCEQNLNHDAMYWYRQDPGQGLRLIYYSQIVNDFQKGDIAEGYSVSREKKESFPLTVTSAQKNPTAFYLCASSIFSTNNEQFFGPGTRLTVL.

The chain links TRBV12-3 or TRBV12-4 to TRBJ2-1, with D possibly being TRBD2 (5 bases). The V end was cut by 6 bases, the J end by 0 bases, with 6 bases between. The CDR3 consists of 13 residues. CDR3 nucleotides: TGTGCCAGCAGCACTAGCTCCTACAATGAGCAGTTCTTC. Translated, it gives CASSTSSYNEQFF.

Many counts were recorded for this clonotype. The gene calls are TRBV30 and TRBJ2-1; 7 nucleotides agree with TRBD2. Germline-derived CDR1 and CDR2 are GTSNPN and SVGIG (reference sequence). The CDR3 covers 15 residues. The trim removed 0 bases at V and 4 bases at J, leaving 6 bases unmatched. CDR3 sequence: CAWSVGAGPYNEQFF. In DNA form, the CDR3 reads TGTGCCTGGAGTGTCGGAGCGGGACCTTACAATGAGCAGTTCTTC.

This clonotype has at least ten counts. The genes are TRBV7-2 and TRBJ1-1, with D uncertain. CDR3 length: 15 residues. V lost 1 base, J lost 0 bases, and 9 bases lay in between. The germline gives CDR1 SGHTA, CDR2 FQGNSA. CDR3 protein: CASSLESVMNTEAFF. In DNA, the CDR3 is TGTGCCAGCAGCTTAGAGTCAGTCATGAACACTGAAGCTTTCTTT.

This clonotype was counted a few times. The genes are TRBV5-5 and TRBJ2-3; D not certain. The V end was cut by 3 bases, the J end by 5 bases, with 4 bases between. Germline V gene data show CDR1 as SGHKS and CDR2 as YYEKEE (reference sequence). The CDR3 runs to 11 residues. For the CDR3, the DNA is TGTGCCAGCAGCTCCCTAGATACGCAGTATTTT. Encoded protein: CASSSLDTQYF.

This clonotype was seen many times. The J gene is TRBJ2-2, the V gene TRBV5-5; maybe TRBD2 (6 bases). The germline gives CDR1 SGHKS, CDR2 YYEKEE (reference sequence). CDR3 size: 15 residues. Between the trimmed V and J ends, which lost 7 bases and 3 bases, there was a span of 16 bases. This CDR3 is CASFGGQGDTGELFF. The CDR3 region has the DNA TGTGCCAGCTTCGGGGGTCAGGGAGACACCGGGGAGCTGTTTTTT.

The chain recombines TRBV9 with TRBJ2-2, with D hard to call. CDR1 SGDLS and CDR2 YYNGEE come from the germline V gene. CDR3 size: 15 residues. Trimming cost V 2 bases and J 1 base, with 9 bases left between them. The CDR3 bases are TGTGCCAGCAGCGTGCTTATAGGGAACACCGGGGAGCTGTTTTTT. The encoded protein is CASSVLIGNTGELFF.

This clonotype was seen a handful of times. Written as DNA, the CDR3 is TGTGCCAGCAGCCAAGGGACAACCTATGGCTACACCTTC. It encodes CASSQGTTYGYTF. The chain uses TRBV14 and TRBJ1-2, with a possible D match to TRBD1 (5 bases). CDR3 size: 13 residues. The V gene lost 1 base and the J gene lost 4 bases, with 7 bases spanning the gap. Germline V gives CDR1 SGHDN, CDR2 FVKESK. The whole variable domain, filled in from reference TRBV14 and TRBJ1-2, reads EAGVTQFPSHSVIEKGQTVTLRCDPISGHDNLYWYRRVMGKEIKFLLHFVKESKQDESGMPNNRFLAERTGGTYSTLKVQPAELEDSGVYFCASSQGTTYGYTFGSGTRLTVV.

V and J are TRBV6-5 and TRBJ1-2; 11 positions match TRBD1. Germline CDR1 MNHEY, CDR2 SVGAGI. The CDR3 length is 16 residues. Unmatched junction bases numbered 7, after V lost 0 bases and J lost 7 bases. Written as DNA, the CDR3 is TGTGCCAGCAGTTACTCGCCGGGACAGGGGGTGGGTGGCTACACCTTC. Its translation: CASSYSPGQGVGGYTF.